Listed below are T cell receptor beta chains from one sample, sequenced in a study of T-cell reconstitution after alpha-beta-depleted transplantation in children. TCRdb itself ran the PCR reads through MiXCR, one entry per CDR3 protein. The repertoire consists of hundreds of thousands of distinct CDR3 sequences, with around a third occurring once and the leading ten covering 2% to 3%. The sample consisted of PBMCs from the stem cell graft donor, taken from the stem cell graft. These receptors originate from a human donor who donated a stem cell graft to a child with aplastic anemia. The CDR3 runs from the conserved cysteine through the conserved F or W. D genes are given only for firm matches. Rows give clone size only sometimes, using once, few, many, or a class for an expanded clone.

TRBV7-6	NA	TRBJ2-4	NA	TGTGCCAGCAGCTTAAGGACCGGGACTAAAAACATTCAGTACTTC	CASSLRTGTKNIQYF
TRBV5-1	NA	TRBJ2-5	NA	TGCGCCAGCAGCCTGGCAATGGTGGAACAGGAGACCCAGTACTTC	CASSLAMVEQETQYF
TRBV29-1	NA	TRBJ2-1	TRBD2	TGCAGCGTTTCCACTAGCGGAACAAACAATGAGCAGTTCTTC	CSVSTSGTNNEQFF
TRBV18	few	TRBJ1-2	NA	TGTGCCAGCTCACCCTCGGAAGGCCATGGCTACACCTTC	CASSPSEGHGYTF
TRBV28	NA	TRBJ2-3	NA	TGTGCCAGCAGTCCCTGGGGTAATCCAGATACGCAGTATTTT	CASSPWGNPDTQYF
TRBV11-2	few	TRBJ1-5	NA	TGTGCCAGCAGTCCGGGGCCAGGGCCCCAGCATTTT	CASSPGPGPQHF
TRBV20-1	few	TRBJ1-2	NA	TGCAGTGTATTCTTCAGGGTGCCCTATGGCTACACCTTC	CSVFFRVPYGYTF
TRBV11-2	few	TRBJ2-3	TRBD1	TGTGCCAGCAGCCTGGTCGGCTACGGGACAGGGGATACAGATACGCAGTATTTT	CASSLVGYGTGDTDTQYF
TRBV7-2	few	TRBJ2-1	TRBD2	TGTGCCAGCAGCTCCAGACTAGCGGGAGGGCTACGAGAAGAGCAGTTCTTC	CASSSRLAGGLREEQFF
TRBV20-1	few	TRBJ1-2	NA	TGCAGTGCTAGAGATCCAGCGGGGGGTAACTATGGCTACACCTTC	CSARDPAGGNYGYTF
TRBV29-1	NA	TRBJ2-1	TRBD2	TGCAGCGTTGAGTGGCTAGCGGGAGGCAATGAGCAGTTCTTC	CSVEWLAGGNEQFF
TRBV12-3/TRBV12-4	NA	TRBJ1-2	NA	TGTGCCAGCAGTTCAGATACGGAATATGGCTACACCTTC	CASSSDTEYGYTF
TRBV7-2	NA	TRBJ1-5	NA	TGTGCCAGCAGCGGGGGGGCAGGGAGGGCTAGCAATCAGCCCCAGCATTTT	CASSGGAGRASNQPQHF
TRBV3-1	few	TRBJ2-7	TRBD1	TGTGCCAGCAGCCCCATTGGACAGGGTTACGAGCAGTACTTC	CASSPIGQGYEQYF
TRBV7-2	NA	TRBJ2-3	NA	TGTGCCAGCAGCGGGGTTAGAATAGATACGCAGTATTTT	CASSGVRIDTQYF
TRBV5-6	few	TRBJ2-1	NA	TGTGCCAGCAGCCTAAGTCCAAGCTCCTACAATGAGCAGTTCTTC	CASSLSPSSYNEQFF
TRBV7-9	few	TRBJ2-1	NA	TGTGCCAGCAGCTCAGATGGGACTGCATACAATGAGCAGTTCTTC	CASSSDGTAYNEQFF
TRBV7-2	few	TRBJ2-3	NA	TGTGCCAGCAGCCGATCGTTAGTAGATACGCAGTATTTT	CASSRSLVDTQYF
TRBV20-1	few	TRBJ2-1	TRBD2	TGCAGCGGATATTTAGCGGGAGTAGGGAATGAGCAGTTCTTC	CSGYLAGVGNEQFF
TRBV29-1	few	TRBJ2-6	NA	TGCAGCGTTCTCAACCCGCCTGGGGCCAACGTCCTGACTTTC	CSVLNPPGANVLTF
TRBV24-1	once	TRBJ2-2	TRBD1	TGTGCCACCAGAACCTCGAACCGGGACAGGGGGCAGGACACCGGGGAGCTGTTTTTT	CATRTSNRDRGQDTGELFF
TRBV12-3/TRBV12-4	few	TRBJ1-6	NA	TGTGCCAGCAGTCCCACCGGGAGGGCGAGGTCACCCCTCCACTTT	CASSPTGRARSPLHF
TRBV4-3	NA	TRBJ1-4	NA	TGCGCCAGCAGCCAAGATCGATCCAGGGTTGAAAAACTGTTTTTT	CASSQDRSRVEKLFF
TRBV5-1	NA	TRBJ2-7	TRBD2	TGCGCCAGCACCATTCGGACTAGCGGATCCTACGAGCAGTACTTC	CASTIRTSGSYEQYF
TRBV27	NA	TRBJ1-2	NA	TGTGCCAGCAGTTTTACTGGTGGCGTGTATGGCTACACCTTC	CASSFTGGVYGYTF
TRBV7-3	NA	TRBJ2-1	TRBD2	TGTGCCAGCAGCTCCGCTAGCGGGACTTACAATGAGCAGTTCTTC	CASSSASGTYNEQFF
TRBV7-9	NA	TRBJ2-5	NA	TGTGCCAGCAGCTTGACTAGTGCGGTAGAGACCCAGTACTTC	CASSLTSAVETQYF
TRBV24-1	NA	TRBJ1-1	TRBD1	TGTGCCACCAGTGCGGCAGGGGGCGCGGGCACTGAAGCTTTCTTT	CATSAAGGAGTEAFF
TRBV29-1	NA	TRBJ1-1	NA	TGCAGCGTTGAATCGGCTTTCTTT	CSVESAFF
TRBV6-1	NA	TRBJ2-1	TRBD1	TGTGCCAGCAGCCTAGGACAGGGGGAGTGGGAGCAGTTCTTC	CASSLGQGEWEQFF
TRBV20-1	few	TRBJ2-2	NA	TGCAGTGCGGGAAGCGGTGGGAGGAAGGACACCGGGGAGCTGTTTTTT	CSAGSGGRKDTGELFF
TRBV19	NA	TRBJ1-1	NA	TGTGCCAGTAGCGTCGGTCGCGGGGGCTCGGCTTTCTTT	CASSVGRGGSAFF
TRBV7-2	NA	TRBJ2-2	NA	TGTGCCAGCAGCCGCAGCTCCAGGGAGGCGGACACCGGGGAGCTGTTTTTT	CASSRSSREADTGELFF
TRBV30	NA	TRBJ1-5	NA	TGTGCCTGGAGTGTAGGGCGGGATCAGCCCCAGCATTTT	CAWSVGRDQPQHF
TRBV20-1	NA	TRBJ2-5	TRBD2	TGCAGTGCCCTAACTAGCGCGCAAGAGACCCAGTACTTC	CSALTSAQETQYF
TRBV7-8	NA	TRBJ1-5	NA	TGTGCCAGCAGCTTAGAACGGGGGGGGCGGCCCCAGCATTTT	CASSLERGGRPQHF
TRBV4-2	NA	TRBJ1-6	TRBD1	TGTGCCAGCAGCCAGGGGACAGGGTCCGGTAATTCACCCCTCCACTTT	CASSQGTGSGNSPLHF
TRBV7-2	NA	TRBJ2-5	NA	TGTGCCAGCAGCTTAAGGCAGGGGATAAGAGAGACCCAGTACTTC	CASSLRQGIRETQYF
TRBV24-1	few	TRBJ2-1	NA	TGTGCCACCAGTGATTTGGGACGAGGGGTGGATGAGCAGTTCTTC	CATSDLGRGVDEQFF
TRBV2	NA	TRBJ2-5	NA	TGTGCCGGCTTGTCTGCGGCCTCTATTGGGGAGACCCAGTACTTC	CAGLSAASIGETQYF
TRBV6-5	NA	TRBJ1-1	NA	TGTGCCAGCAGCTACACGGGGTCTATGAACACTGAAGCTTTCTTT	CASSYTGSMNTEAFF
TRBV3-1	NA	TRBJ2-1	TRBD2	TGTGCCAGCAGCCACTTCAGCGGGACCTACAATGAGCAGTTCTTC	CASSHFSGTYNEQFF
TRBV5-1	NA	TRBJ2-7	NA	TGCGCCAGCAGCTTGGTAGCCGCAGGGGACTACGAGCAGTACTTC	CASSLVAAGDYEQYF